This T cell receptor beta chain came from a study of T cells after yellow fever vaccination. At the level of the study: SMART-Seq v4 Ultra Low Input handled preparation of low-cell-number fractions. General observations from the study: Subsequent booster samples again held most clones from primary vaccination (under 98% CD4, about 90% CD8). Researchers cautioned that FACS-sorted repertoires could harbor abundant clonotypes contaminating from the bulk population.

Each CDR3 protein is one row after TCRdb ran MiXCR on the 5' RACE reads. The sample lists 350,000 to 450,000 distinct CDR3 sequences; roughly a sixth were seen once. This clonotype was observed a handful of times. Its specificity is not known. Germline values: CDR1 MNHEY, CDR2 SVGAGI. The CDR3 extends over 15 amino acids. Trimming removed 5 bases at V and 7 bases at J, with 18 bases between. This TCR derives from a man between 18 and 35 years old who received the YFV17D yellow fever vaccine. This specimen consisted of PBMCs, obtained before the yellow fever booster vaccination. The chain links TRBV6-5 to TRBJ1-5; weak D call: TRBD1 (5 bases). CDR3 region: CASSIRPGGDQPQHF. The CDR3, as DNA: TGTGCCAGCAGTATTAGGCCGGGAGGGGACCAGCCCCAGCATTTT.